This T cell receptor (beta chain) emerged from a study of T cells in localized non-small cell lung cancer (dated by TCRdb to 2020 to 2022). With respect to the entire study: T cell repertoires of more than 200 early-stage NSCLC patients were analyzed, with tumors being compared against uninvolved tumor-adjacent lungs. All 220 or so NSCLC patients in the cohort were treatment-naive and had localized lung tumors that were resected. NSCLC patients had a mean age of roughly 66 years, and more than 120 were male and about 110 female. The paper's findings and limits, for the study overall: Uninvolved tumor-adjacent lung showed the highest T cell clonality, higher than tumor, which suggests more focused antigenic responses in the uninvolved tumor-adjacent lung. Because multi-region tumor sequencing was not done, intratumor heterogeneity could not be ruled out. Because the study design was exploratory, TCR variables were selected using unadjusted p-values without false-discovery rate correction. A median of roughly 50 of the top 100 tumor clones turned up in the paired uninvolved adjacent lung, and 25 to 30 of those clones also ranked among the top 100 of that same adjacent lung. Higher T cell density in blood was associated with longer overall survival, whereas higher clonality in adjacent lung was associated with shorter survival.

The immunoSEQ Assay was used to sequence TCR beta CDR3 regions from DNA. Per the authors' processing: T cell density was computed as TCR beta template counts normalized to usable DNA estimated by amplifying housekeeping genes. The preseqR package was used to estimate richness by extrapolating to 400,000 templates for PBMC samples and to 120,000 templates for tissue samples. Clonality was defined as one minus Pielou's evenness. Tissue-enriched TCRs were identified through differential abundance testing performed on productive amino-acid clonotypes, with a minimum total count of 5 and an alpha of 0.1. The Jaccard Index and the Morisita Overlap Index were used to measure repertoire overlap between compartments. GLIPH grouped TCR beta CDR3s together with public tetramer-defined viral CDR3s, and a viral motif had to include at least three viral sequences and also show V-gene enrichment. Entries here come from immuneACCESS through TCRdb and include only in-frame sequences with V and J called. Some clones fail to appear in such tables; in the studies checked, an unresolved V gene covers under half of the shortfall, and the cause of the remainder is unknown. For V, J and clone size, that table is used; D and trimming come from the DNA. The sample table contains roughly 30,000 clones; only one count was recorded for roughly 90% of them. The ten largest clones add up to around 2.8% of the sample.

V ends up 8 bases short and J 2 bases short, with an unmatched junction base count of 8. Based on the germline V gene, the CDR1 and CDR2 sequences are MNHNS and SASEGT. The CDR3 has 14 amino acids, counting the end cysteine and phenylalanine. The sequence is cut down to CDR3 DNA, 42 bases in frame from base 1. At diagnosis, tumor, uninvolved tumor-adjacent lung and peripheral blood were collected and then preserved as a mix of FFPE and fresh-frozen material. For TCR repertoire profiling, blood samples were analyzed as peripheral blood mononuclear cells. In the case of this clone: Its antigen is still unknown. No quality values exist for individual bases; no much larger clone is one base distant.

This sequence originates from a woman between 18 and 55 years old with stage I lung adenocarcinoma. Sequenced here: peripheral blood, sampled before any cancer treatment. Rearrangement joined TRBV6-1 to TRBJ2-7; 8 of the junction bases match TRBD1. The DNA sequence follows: TGTGCCAGCCATCGGACAGGGTTAACCTACGAGCAGTACTTC. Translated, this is CASHRTGLTYEQYF.